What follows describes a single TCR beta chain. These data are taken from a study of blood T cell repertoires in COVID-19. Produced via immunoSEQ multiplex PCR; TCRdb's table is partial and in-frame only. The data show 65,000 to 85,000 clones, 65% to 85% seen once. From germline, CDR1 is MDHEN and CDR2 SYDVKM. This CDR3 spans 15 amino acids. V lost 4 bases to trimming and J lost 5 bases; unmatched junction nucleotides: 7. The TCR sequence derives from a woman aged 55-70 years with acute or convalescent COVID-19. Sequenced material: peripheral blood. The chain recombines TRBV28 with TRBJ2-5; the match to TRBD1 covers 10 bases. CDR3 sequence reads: CASSSTGGAEETQYF. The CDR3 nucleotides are TGTGCCAGCAGTTCGACAGGGGGCGCCGAGGAGACCCAGTACTTC.